Below are 9 T cell receptor beta chains sequenced from a single sample in a study of cytomegalovirus exposure and HLA in healthy donors. Both 60 Vbeta primers and 13 Jbeta primers went into the PCR. Measured with immunoSEQ multiplex PCR; TCRdb has only the in-frame clones, and not every one. This sample carries some 150,000 clones, about four fifths of them seen once, and the ten largest clones take roughly 3.2%. The specimen sequenced was PBMCs. The receptor set was obtained from a young man in good health and CMV-seropositive.

The genes are TRBV27 and TRBJ1-5, with a tentative D call TRBD1 (6 bases). V dropped 7 bases and J dropped 2 bases, with 12 bases sitting between them. There are 14 residues in the CDR3. Germline V CDR1 and CDR2: MNHEY, SMNVEV (reference sequence). The CDR3 DNA is TGTGCCAGCACCGCACAGGGCCGCAATCAGCCCCAGCATTTT. Protein: CASTAQGRNQPQHF.

CDR3 in amino acids: CASSPWGLAGLDTQYF. As DNA, the CDR3 is TGCGCCAGCAGCCCCTGGGGACTAGCGGGGCTGGATACGCAGTATTTT. V and J are TRBV5-1 and TRBJ2-3; 13 bases map to TRBD2. The CDR3 length is 16 residues. Germline assignment: CDR1 SGHRS and CDR2 YFSETQ. With 4 bases clipped from V and 6 bases from J, the junction kept 8 bases outside the gene matches.

This clone has a single count. This sequence joins TRBV29-1 and TRBJ1-2; D is perhaps TRBD1 (5 bases). Per germline, CDR1 SQVTM and CDR2 ANQGSEA. V lost 0 bases and J lost 5, with 10 bases in between. CDR3 length: 13 residues. Here the CDR3 DNA reads TGCAGCGTTGAAGAGGGGCAGGTGTATGGCTACACCTTC. Protein sequence: CSVEEGQVYGYTF. The complete variable domain, with remaining parts taken from reference TRBV29-1 and TRBJ1-2, reads SAVISQKPSRDICQRGTSLTIQCQVDSQVTMMFWYRQQPGQSLTLIATANQGSEATYESGFVIDKFPISRPNLTFSTLTVSNMSPEDSSIYLCSVEEGQVYGYTFGSGTRLTVV.

The J gene is TRBJ1-1, the V gene TRBV4-1; D gene uncertain. In germline, CDR1 is MGHRA, CDR2 YSYEKL. CDR3 length: 16 residues. The ends were cut back, 2 bases at V and 0 bases at J, with 13 bases in the middle. CDR3 sequence reads: CASSQSGVNMNTEAFF. Here the CDR3 DNA reads TGCGCCAGCAGCCAATCGGGAGTGAACATGAACACTGAAGCTTTCTTT.

The genes are TRBV7-6 and TRBJ2-3; D not certain. This CDR3 has 14 amino acids. Germline assignment: CDR1 SGHVS and CDR2 FNYEAQ. V shed 1 base and J shed 8 bases, with 13 bases lying between them. DNA of the CDR3: TGTGCCAGCAGCTTAGGGGCCTTCTCGCGTACGCAGTATTTT. It is translated as CASSLGAFSRTQYF. The whole variable domain, remainder taken from reference TRBV7-6 and TRBJ2-3, is GAGVSQSPRYKVTKRGQDVALRCDPISGHVSLYWYRQALGQGPEFLTYFNYEAQQDKSGLPNDRFSAERPEGSISTLTIQRTEQRDSAMYRCASSLGAFSRTQYFGPGTRLTVL.

This rearrangement joins TRBV13 to TRBJ2-7; 9 bases are shared with TRBD2. The CDR3 extends over 16 amino acids. Trimming cost V 5 bases and J 3 bases; bases outside gene matches: 11. CDR1 is PRHDT, CDR2 FYEKMQ, per germline (reference sequence). The CDR3 is CASSPMVTSGIYEQYF. The CDR3 DNA sequence: TGTGCCAGCAGCCCAATGGTGACTAGCGGAATCTACGAGCAGTACTTC.

The CDR3 DNA reads as TGTGCCAGCAGCTTAGCGAGAGACAACTCCTACGAGCAGTACTTC. Protein: CASSLARDNSYEQYF. The chain carries TRBV7-9 and TRBJ2-7; D unresolved. The CDR3 totals 15 residues. In germline, CDR1 is SEHNR, CDR2 FQNEAQ (reference sequence). Trimming left V 0 bases short and J 0 bases short, with 9 bases between.

This clone was picked up many times. The V gene is TRBV15, the J gene TRBJ1-3; a weak D match, TRBD1 (5 bases). Germline V gives CDR1 LNHNV, CDR2 YYDKDF (reference sequence). This CDR3 region has 16 residues. V dropped 0 bases and J dropped 1 base, with 10 bases sitting between them. The CDR3 protein is CATSRDYSGSGNTIYF. DNA for the CDR3: TGTGCCACCAGCAGAGATTACTCAGGGTCTGGAAACACCATATATTTT.

This clone was picked up a small number of times. The rearrangement joins TRBV7-6 to TRBJ2-3, with 13 positions matching TRBD2. CDR3 length: 16 amino acids. The V gene's germline CDR1 is SGHVS and CDR2 FNYEAQ. Unmatched junction bases numbered 2, after V lost 2 bases and J lost 3 bases. CDR3 in DNA: TGTGCCAGCAGCTTACAGGGACTAGCGGGGACAGATACGCAGTATTTT. Protein sequence: CASSLQGLAGTDTQYF.